This T cell receptor (beta chain) was sequenced during a study of blood T cell repertoires in COVID-19. Across the whole study: COVID-19 samples collected from the United States, Italy and Spain covered acute and convalescent phases.

V was cut by 4 bases and J by 5 bases, with 24 bases left in between. There are 17 residues in the CDR3. Germline values: CDR1 SGHRS, CDR2 YFSETQ. This table comes from immunoSEQ multiplex PCR, and its TCRdb copy is limited to in-frame clones, with some not included. The data show around 31,000 clones, 85% to 90% seen once. Specimen: peripheral blood. The receptor was isolated from a man older than 75 with acute or convalescent COVID-19. The V call is TRBV5-1, the J call TRBJ2-5; tentatively, D is TRBD1 (5 bases). The CDR3 protein is CASSTGQGAAVQETQYF. CDR3 DNA sequence: TGCGCCAGCAGCACTGGACAAGGGGCGGCGGTACAGGAGACCCAGTACTTC.